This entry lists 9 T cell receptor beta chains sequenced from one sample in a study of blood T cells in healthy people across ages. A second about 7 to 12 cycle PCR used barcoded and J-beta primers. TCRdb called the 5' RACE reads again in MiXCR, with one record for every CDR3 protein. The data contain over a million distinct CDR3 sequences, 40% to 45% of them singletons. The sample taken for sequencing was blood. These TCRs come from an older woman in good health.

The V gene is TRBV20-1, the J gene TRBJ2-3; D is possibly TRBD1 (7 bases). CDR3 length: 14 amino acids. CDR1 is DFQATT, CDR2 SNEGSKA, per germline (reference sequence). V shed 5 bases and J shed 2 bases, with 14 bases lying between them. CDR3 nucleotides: TGCAGTGCTTTTCAGGGGGGATACACAGATACGCAGTATTTT. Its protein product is CSAFQGGYTDTQYF.

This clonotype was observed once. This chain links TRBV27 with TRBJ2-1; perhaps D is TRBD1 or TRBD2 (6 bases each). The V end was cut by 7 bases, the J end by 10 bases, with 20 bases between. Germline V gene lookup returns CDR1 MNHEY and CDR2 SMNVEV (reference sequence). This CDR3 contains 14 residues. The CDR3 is CASKGGGLSYEQFF. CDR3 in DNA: TGTGCCAGCAAGGGGGGAGGCCTCTCCTACGAGCAGTTCTTC.

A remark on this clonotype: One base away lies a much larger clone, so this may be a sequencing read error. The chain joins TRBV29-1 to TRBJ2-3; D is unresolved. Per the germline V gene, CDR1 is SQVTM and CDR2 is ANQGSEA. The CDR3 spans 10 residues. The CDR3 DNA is TGCAGCGTGGCATTAGATGCGCAGTATTTT. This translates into CSVALDAQYF.

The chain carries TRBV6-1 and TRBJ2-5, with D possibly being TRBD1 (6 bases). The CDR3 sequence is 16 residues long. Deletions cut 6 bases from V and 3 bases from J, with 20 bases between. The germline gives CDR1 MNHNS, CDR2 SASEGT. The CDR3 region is CASSDALGGGEETQYF. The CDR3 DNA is TGTGCCAGCAGCGATGCCTTAGGGGGTGGTGAAGAGACCCAGTACTTC.

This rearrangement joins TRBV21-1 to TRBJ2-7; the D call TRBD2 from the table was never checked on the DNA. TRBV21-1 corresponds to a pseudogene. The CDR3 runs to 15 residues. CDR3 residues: CASSGTSGSAYEQYF. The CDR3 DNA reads TGTGCCAGCAGCGGGACTAGCGGGAGTGCCTACGAGCAGTACTTC.

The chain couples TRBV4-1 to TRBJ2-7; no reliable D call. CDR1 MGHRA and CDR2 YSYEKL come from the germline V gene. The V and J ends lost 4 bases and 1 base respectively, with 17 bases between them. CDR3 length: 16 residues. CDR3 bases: TGCGCCAGCAGCCCCAAATCCGGGCAGAGATCCTACGAGCAGTACTTC. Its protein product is CASSPKSGQRSYEQYF.

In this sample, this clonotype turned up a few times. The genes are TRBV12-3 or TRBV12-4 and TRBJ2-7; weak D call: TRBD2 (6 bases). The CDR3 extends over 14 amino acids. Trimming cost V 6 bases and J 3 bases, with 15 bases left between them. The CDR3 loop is CASSPAGSHYEQYF. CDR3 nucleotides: TGTGCCAGCAGCCCGGCGGGGTCGCACTACGAGCAGTACTTC.

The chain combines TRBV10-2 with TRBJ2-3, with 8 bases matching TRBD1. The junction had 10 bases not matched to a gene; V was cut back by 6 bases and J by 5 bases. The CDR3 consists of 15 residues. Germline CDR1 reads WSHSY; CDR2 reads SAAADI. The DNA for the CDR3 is TGCGCCAGCAGACAGACCGGGACAGGTAGAGATACGCAGTATTTT. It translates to CASRQTGTGRDTQYF.

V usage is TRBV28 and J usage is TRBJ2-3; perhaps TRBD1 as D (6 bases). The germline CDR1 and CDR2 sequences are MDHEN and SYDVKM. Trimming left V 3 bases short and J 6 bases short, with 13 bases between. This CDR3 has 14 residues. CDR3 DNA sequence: TGTGCCAGCAGTTTCTGGGGGCTGGGGGATACGCAGTATTTT. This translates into CASSFWGLGDTQYF.